Following are 2 T cell receptor beta chains from one sample sequenced in a study of blood T cell repertoires in COVID-19 (TCRdb year 2020). Libraries were prepared through the immunoSEQ multiplex PCR assay. The immuneACCESS repertoire file appears here via TCRdb, limited to in-frame rearrangements. These files lack a portion of the clones; in checked studies, under half of the deficit traces to unresolved V genes, and the cause of the others is not known. The sample table holds fewer than 60,000 clones, of which less than 85% were seen once. The biggest ten clones account for just over 8.5% of the sample. Sample: peripheral blood. All receptors derive from a man aged 60-69 years with acute or convalescent COVID-19.

The chain uses TRBV14 and TRBJ2-7, with D possibly TRBD2 on 6 matching bases. Germline V gives CDR1 SGHDN, CDR2 FVKESK. V was clipped by 0 bases and J by 5 bases, with 8 bases between them. This CDR3 contains 13 residues. CDR3 nucleotides: TGTGCCAGCAGCCAAGAACTAGCCAACGAGCAGTACTTC. Residues: CASSQELANEQYF.

The chain recombines TRBV2 with TRBJ2-6; 10 bases are a match to TRBD1. The CDR3 is made up of 18 amino acids. Trimming cost V 6 bases and J 0 bases; bases outside gene matches: 8. Germline V gene sequence: CDR1 SNHLY, CDR2 FYNNEI. CDR3: CASRPSGTGDSGANVLTF. The CDR3 DNA reads TGTGCCAGCAGACCTTCCGGGACAGGGGACTCTGGGGCCAACGTCCTGACTTTC.